A selection of T cell receptor beta chains follows, all from one sample in a study of blood T cell repertoires in COVID-19. TCRdb's table, derived via immunoSEQ multiplex PCR, lists solely in-frame clones and lacks some. Of roughly 200,000 clones listed, roughly 80% were seen once; the top ten hold 5.5% to 7%. Material for sequencing was peripheral blood. The receptors originated from a middle-aged woman with COVID-19, enrolled during active disease. Each CDR3 is given with its conserved first and last residue. The order of the fields is J gene, D gene, V gene, clone size, CDR3 protein, CDR3 DNA. D genes are given only for firm matches. Size values are once, few and many counts, or a class for expanded clones, and some rows have none.

TRBJ2-3	TRBD1	TRBV5-1	-	CASSRTGGPDTQYF	TGCGCCAGCAGCAGGACAGGGGGCCCGGATACGCAGTATTTT
TRBJ2-7	TRBD1	TRBV14	-	CASSRGTGNEQYF	TGTGCCAGCAGTCGAGGGACAGGCAACGAGCAGTACTTC
TRBJ1-1	-	TRBV11-2	few	CASSSHSQNTEAFF	TGTGCCAGCAGCTCACACAGCCAGAACACTGAAGCTTTCTTT
TRBJ1-1	-	TRBV5-1	-	CASSLGRENTEAFF	TGCGCCAGCAGCTTGGGCAGGGAGAACACTGAAGCTTTCTTT
TRBJ1-1	-	TRBV12-3/TRBV12-4	-	CASSFGQGIAAFF	TGTGCCAGCAGTTTTGGGCAGGGGATTGCAGCTTTCTTT
TRBJ2-3	TRBD2	TRBV4-1	-	CASSQPLAGGAGTQYF	TGCGCCAGCAGCCAACCACTAGCGGGAGGGGCGGGTACGCAGTATTTT
TRBJ1-1	-	TRBV12-3/TRBV12-4	-	CASSFGDSREAFF	TGTGCCAGCAGTTTCGGGGACTCGCGAGAAGCTTTCTTT
TRBJ2-7	-	TRBV5-1	-	CASRIRDSLGEQYF	TGCGCCAGCAGGATCCGGGACTCGTTGGGCGAGCAGTACTTC
TRBJ2-3	TRBD2	TRBV19	-	CASSGTSVTDTQYF	TGTGCCAGTAGTGGGACTAGTGTCACAGATACGCAGTATTTT
TRBJ1-2	-	TRBV11-2	-	CASSRPGGREGGYTF	TGTGCCAGCAGCCGCCCGGGGGGCAGGGAGGGTGGCTACACCTTC
TRBJ1-1	TRBD1	TRBV7-9	-	CASSLQGDTEAFF	TGTGCCAGCAGCTTACAGGGGGACACTGAAGCTTTCTTT
TRBJ1-4	-	TRBV5-1	-	CASSWAEATNEKLFF	TGCGCCAGCTCTTGGGCGGAGGCAACTAATGAAAAACTGTTTTTT
TRBJ2-7	TRBD2	TRBV11-1	-	CASSLPAGGPGEQYF	TGTGCCAGCAGCTTACCAGCGGGAGGGCCGGGGGAGCAGTACTTC
TRBJ1-2	TRBD1	TRBV7-9	-	CASSFTGTGGDGYTF	TGTGCCAGCAGCTTTACTGGGACAGGCGGCGATGGCTACACCTTC
TRBJ1-3	-	TRBV6-5	-	CASSDSGNTIYF	TGTGCCAGCTCGGACAGTGGAAACACCATATATTTT
TRBJ2-3	-	TRBV4-1	-	CASSQAPGRPDTQYF	TGCGCCAGCAGCCAAGCGCCGGGGAGGCCAGATACGCAGTATTTT
TRBJ1-5	TRBD1	TRBV2	-	CASSGTGGGNQPQHF	TGTGCCAGCAGTGGGACAGGAGGGGGCAATCAGCCCCAGCATTTT
TRBJ1-2	-	TRBV30	-	CAWFGFRDTNYGYTF	TGTGCCTGGTTTGGGTTTAGGGACACTAACTATGGCTACACCTTC
TRBJ2-5	TRBD2	TRBV7-2	-	CASRFSGGKETQYF	TGTGCCAGCAGGTTTAGCGGGGGGAAAGAGACCCAGTACTTC
TRBJ2-5	TRBD2	TRBV3-1/TRBV3-2	-	CASSLSSTGTSGGSETQYF	TGTGCCAGCAGCCTTTCTTCTACCGGGACTAGCGGGGGGTCGGAGACCCAGTACTTC
TRBJ1-1	TRBD1	TRBV6-1	-	CASSDYRRGHDTEAFF	TGTGCCAGCAGTGATTATCGGAGGGGGCATGACACTGAAGCTTTCTTT
TRBJ1-4	-	TRBV25-1	-	CASSEFGGHNEKLFF	TGTGCCAGCAGTGAATTTGGAGGGCATAATGAAAAACTGTTTTTT
TRBJ2-3	-	TRBV5-1	few	CASSPKGQRGDTQYF	TGCGCCAGCAGCCCAAAAGGACAGAGAGGAGATACGCAGTATTTT
TRBJ2-7	TRBD1	TRBV5-1	-	CASSVGQGTYEQYF	TGCGCCAGCAGTGTGGGACAGGGCACCTACGAGCAGTACTTC
TRBJ2-1	TRBD2	TRBV5-1	-	CASSAIAGGSYNEQFF	TGCGCCAGCAGCGCTATAGCGGGGGGGTCCTACAATGAGCAGTTCTTC
TRBJ1-1	-	TRBV18	once	CASSPLEQLNTEAFF	TGTGCCAGCTCACCACTGGAACAGCTAAACACTGAAGCTTTCTTT
TRBJ1-1	TRBD1	TRBV7-3	-	CASRTGVENTEAFF	TGTGCCAGCAGAACAGGGGTCGAGAACACTGAAGCTTTCTTT
TRBJ1-3	-	TRBV2	-	CASSGQGDGNTIYF	TGTGCCAGCAGCGGCCAGGGCGACGGAAACACCATATATTTT
TRBJ2-3	-	TRBV14	-	CASSLRGGVRTDTQYF	TGTGCCAGCAGCTTGAGAGGCGGGGTTCGCACAGATACGCAGTATTTT
TRBJ1-2	-	TRBV5-6	-	CASSLVQGKDGYTF	TGTGCCAGCAGCTTGGTACAGGGCAAGGATGGCTACACCTTC
TRBJ1-2	-	TRBV7-8	-	CASSLALTNYGYTF	TGTGCCAGCAGCTTAGCGCTAACCAACTATGGCTACACCTTC
TRBJ1-1	TRBD1	TRBV5-1	-	CASSPGTGGFTNTEAFF	TGCGCCAGCAGCCCGGGGACAGGGGGCTTTACGAACACTGAAGCTTTCTTT
TRBJ2-2	TRBD1	TRBV27	-	CASSSSKRTGRIVDTGELFF	TGTGCCAGCAGTTCATCTAAGAGGACAGGGCGGATCGTGGACACCGGGGAGCTGTTTTTT
TRBJ2-7	TRBD2	TRBV7-2	-	CASSLESSGYYEQYF	TGTGCCAGCAGCTTAGAATCTAGCGGTTACTACGAGCAGTACTTC
TRBJ2-7	-	TRBV5-1	-	CASSLELLSYEQYF	TGCGCCAGCAGCTTGGAACTTCTCTCCTACGAGCAGTACTTC
TRBJ2-2	-	TRBV19	few	CASQWRGELFF	TGTGCCAGTCAGTGGCGGGGGGAGCTGTTTTTT
TRBJ2-1	-	TRBV6-5	-	CASCHNTPSYNEQFF	TGTGCCAGTTGCCATAATACTCCCTCCTACAATGAGCAGTTCTTC
TRBJ2-1	TRBD2	TRBV7-9	once	CASSLGLAGGEQFF	TGTGCCAGCAGCTTAGGACTAGCGGGGGGTGAGCAGTTCTTC
TRBJ1-4	TRBD1	TRBV18	-	CASSPPGQSNEKLFF	TGTGCCAGCTCACCACCGGGACAGTCAAATGAAAAACTGTTTTTT
TRBJ2-3	TRBD2	TRBV7-9	-	CASMIAGEVDTQYF	TGTGCCAGCATGATAGCGGGAGAGGTCGATACGCAGTATTTT
TRBJ2-3	-	TRBV5-6	once	CASSLGRGGERTDTQYF	TGTGCCAGCAGCTTGGGCAGAGGGGGAGAACGCACAGATACGCAGTATTTT
TRBJ2-7	-	TRBV24-1	once	CATTCPIWEQYF	TGTGCCACCACCTGCCCTATCTGGGAGCAGTACTTC
TRBJ2-3	TRBD1	TRBV4-2	-	CASSQDGQGIADTQYF	TGTGCCAGCAGCCAAGATGGACAGGGTATCGCAGATACGCAGTATTTT
TRBJ1-2	-	TRBV5-5	-	CASTDQTDAYGYTF	TGTGCCAGCACCGATCAGACAGACGCCTATGGCTACACCTTC
TRBJ2-1	TRBD2	TRBV29-1	-	CSVSPTLTSGYNEQFF	TGCAGCGTTTCCCCAACTCTAACTAGCGGTTACAATGAGCAGTTCTTC